This TCR beta chain was obtained from a study of blood T cell repertoires in COVID-19. CDR1 and CDR2 (germline): SGDLS, YYNGEE. Unmatched junction bases numbered 7, after V lost 0 bases and J lost 7 bases. The CDR3 sequence is 15 residues long. This clone was seen a few times. TCRdb keeps only in-frame clones here, not all; method: immunoSEQ multiplex PCR. The repertoire holds approximately 300,000 clones, with 85% as singletons. The specimen sequenced was PBMCs or T cells enriched from blood (not recorded which). The sequence came from a woman younger than 45 who had been exposed to COVID-19. This sequence joins TRBV9 and TRBJ2-5, with 9 bases aligning to TRBD2. The CDR3: CASSVASGVNRTQYF. DNA for the CDR3: TGTGCCAGCAGCGTAGCTAGCGGGGTAAACCGGACCCAGTACTTC.